The 16 T cell receptor beta chains below come from one sample, sequenced in a study of shared clonotypes between healthy human individuals. Repertoires were generated with immunoSEQ multiplex PCR, while TCRdb's copy carries only in-frame clones and drops some. The sample shows about 2.2 million clones, 90% to 95% of them seen only once. The naive CD8 subset, CD45RO-negative cells positively selected for CCR7, excluded terminally differentiated effector memory CD45RA+ cells. Sequencing was carried out using naive CD8+ T cells from PBMCs. Every receptor here comes from a man aged 18 to 30 in good health. Some clones in this sample may be carry-over from other donors' samples.

This chain joins TRBV5-6 and TRBJ1-4, with D tentatively TRBD1 (6 bases). Trimming took off 3 bases at V and 10 bases at J, with 13 bases between the two ends. This CDR3 spans 13 amino acids. The germline V gene encodes CDR1 SGHDT and CDR2 YYEEEE. CDR3 amino acids: CASSSGGQGKLFF. CDR3 bases: TGTGCCAGCAGCTCTGGGGGGCAGGGAAAACTGTTTTTT.

The J gene is TRBJ2-5, the V gene TRBV29-1, with 10 bases matching TRBD2. The CDR3 extends over 17 amino acids. V lost 0 bases, J lost 7 bases, and 14 bases stayed unmatched. Germline values: CDR1 SQVTM, CDR2 ANQGSEA. The CDR3 DNA sequence: TGCAGCGTTGAAGAGAATTGGGGACTAGCGCCTCCTCGGACCCAGTACTTC. Translating gives CSVEENWGLAPPRTQYF.

The J gene is TRBJ2-7, the V gene TRBV19; 10 bases fit TRBD1. CDR1 LNHDA and CDR2 SQIVND come from the germline V gene (reference sequence). This CDR3 region has 16 residues. Trimming removed 3 bases from V and 5 bases from J; junction bases left unmatched: 10. CDR3 residues: CASSISFRDRGHEQYF. The CDR3 DNA is TGTGCCAGTAGTATTAGCTTCCGGGACAGGGGCCACGAGCAGTACTTC.

In this sample, this clone turned up once. The chain couples TRBV27 to TRBJ2-7; D possibly uses TRBD1 or TRBD2 (6 bases each). V lost 5 bases and J 1 base, leaving 12 bases between the germline ends. Germline CDR1 and CDR2: MNHEY and SMNVEV (reference sequence). This CDR3 spans 14 amino acids. DNA of the CDR3: TGTGCCAGCAGTCGAACAGGGAGGTCCTACGAGCAGTACTTC. Its translation: CASSRTGRSYEQYF.

The chain couples TRBV28 to TRBJ2-1, with 10 bases matching TRBD2. CDR3 length: 14 amino acids. The trim removed 2 bases at V and 7 bases at J, leaving 2 bases unmatched. Germline CDR1 MDHEN, CDR2 SYDVKM. The CDR3 DNA is TGTGCCAGCAGTTTAGAGCGGGAGGGTAATGAGCAGTTCTTC. The encoded protein is CASSLEREGNEQFF.

This clone was seen just once. The rearrangement joins TRBV13 to TRBJ2-7, with D tentatively TRBD1 (5 bases). Germline V gene lookup returns CDR1 PRHDT and CDR2 FYEKMQ (reference sequence). CDR3 length: 16 amino acids. The V and J ends lost 1 base and 4 bases respectively, with 17 bases between them. CDR3 sequence: CASSLERTPPFYEQYF. CDR3 nucleotide sequence: TGTGCCAGCAGCTTAGAAAGGACACCCCCTTTTTACGAGCAGTACTTC.

V gene TRBV4-1 combines with J gene TRBJ2-2, with 8 bases matching TRBD1. CDR3 size: 17 residues. J was trimmed by 1 base and V by 1 base; bases with no gene match: 5. Germline-derived CDR1 and CDR2 are MGHRA and YSYEKL. CDR3 residues: CASSQVRTGRNTGELFF. The CDR3 DNA sequence: TGCGCCAGCAGCCAAGTTAGGACAGGGAGGAACACCGGGGAGCTGTTTTTT.

The rearrangement links TRBV28 to TRBJ1-1; D call uncertain. Trimming took 8 bases from V and 4 from J, leaving 14 bases between them. Germline-derived CDR1 and CDR2 are MDHEN and SYDVKM. The CDR3 runs to 13 residues. The CDR3: CASAQAFGTEAFF. The CDR3 DNA is TGTGCCAGCGCGCAGGCGTTCGGCACTGAAGCTTTCTTT.

V gene TRBV4-1 combines with J gene TRBJ1-2, with a tentative D call TRBD1 (5 bases). Germline lookup yields CDR1 MGHRA and CDR2 YSYEKL. Trimming stripped 0 bases from V and 8 bases from J, with 25 bases between. The CDR3 extends over 18 amino acids. The CDR3 coding sequence is TGCGCCAGCAGCCAAGAAGGAGGGACGAACGCCGCAATGTTGGGCTACACCTTC. It translates to CASSQEGGTNAAMLGYTF.

The chain uses TRBV28 and TRBJ2-5; 7 bases map to TRBD2. V was clipped by 3 bases and J by 6 bases; unmatched bases: 10. This CDR3 contains 15 residues. CDR1 is MDHEN and CDR2 is SYDVKM in the germline V gene. The CDR3 DNA follows: TGTGCCAGCAGTTTCTCCCTGGGGGGAGGGAAGACCCAGTACTTC. Translating it yields CASSFSLGGGKTQYF.

Written as DNA, the CDR3 is TGTGCCATCAGTGAGGACGGACTAGCAGGCTCCTACGAGCAGTACTTC. It yields the protein CAISEDGLAGSYEQYF. The rearrangement uses TRBV10-3 and TRBJ2-7; 8 nucleotides match TRBD2. CDR1 is ENHRY and CDR2 is SYGVKD in the germline V gene. The CDR3 consists of 16 residues. J gave up 0 bases and V 2 bases, and 6 bases lay outside the gene matches.

The chain links TRBV7-8 to TRBJ2-1; 7 nucleotides agree with TRBD2. Trimming at V came to 0 bases and at J to 8 bases, leaving 7 bases not matched to a gene. This CDR3 region has 15 residues. The germline CDR1 and CDR2 sequences are SGHVS and FQNEAQ. CDR3 in DNA: TGTGCCAGCAGCTTAGCGGCGGGAGCTCAGGATGAGCAGTTCTTC. Translated: CASSLAAGAQDEQFF. Drawing the rest from reference TRBV7-8 and TRBJ2-1, the complete variable domain is GAGVSQSPRYKVAKRGQDVALRCDPISGHVSLFWYQQALGQGPEFLTYFQNEAQLDKSGLPSDRFFAERPEGSVSTLKIQRTQQEDSAVYLCASSLAAGAQDEQFFGPGTRLTVL.

V and J are TRBV28 and TRBJ2-1; D might be TRBD2 (6 bases). Germline V CDR1 and CDR2: MDHEN, SYDVKM. This CDR3 spans 13 amino acids. The V end lost 2 bases, the J end lost 7 bases, and 9 bases lay between the germline ends. CDR3 DNA: TGTGCCAGCAGTTTACCGGGGACTAATGAGCAGTTCTTC. Translating it yields CASSLPGTNEQFF.

The CDR3, as DNA: TGCGCCAGCAGCCTCGCCACAGGGGGCACTTACTATGGCTACACCTTC. It codes for CASSLATGGTYYGYTF. The V call is TRBV5-1, the J call TRBJ1-2; 9 bases line up with TRBD1. The V and J ends lost 4 bases and 3 bases, in that order; junction bases with no gene match: 10. From germline, CDR1 is SGHRS and CDR2 YFSETQ. CDR3 length: 16 residues.

V is TRBV15 and J is TRBJ2-7; the match to TRBD1 covers 7 bases. This CDR3 has 16 amino acids. Germline V gene lookup returns CDR1 LNHNV and CDR2 YYDKDF (reference sequence). The trim removed 0 bases at V and 4 bases at J, leaving 9 bases unmatched. The CDR3 bases are TGTGCCACCAGCAGAGATTCTTGGACAGGAGAATACGAGCAGTACTTC. Its translation: CATSRDSWTGEYEQYF. The whole variable domain, remainder taken from reference TRBV15 and TRBJ2-7, is DAMVIQNPRYQVTQFGKPVTLSCSQTLNHNVMYWYQQKSSQAPKLLFHYYDKDFNNEADTPDNFQSRRPNTSFCFLDIRSPGLGDTAMYLCATSRDSWTGEYEQYFGPGTRLTVT.

The chain is built from TRBV7-2 and TRBJ2-3, with a possible D match to TRBD2 (7 bases). The CDR3 is made up of 15 amino acids. Germline loops: CDR1 SGHTA, CDR2 FQGNSA. Trimming stripped 5 bases from V and 0 bases from J, with 12 bases between. CDR3 residues: CASSRRGGSTDTQYF. In nucleotides, the CDR3 is TGTGCCAGCAGCCGGAGGGGGGGAAGCACAGATACGCAGTATTTT.